One sample yielded the 28 T cell receptor beta chains listed below, sequenced in a study of cytomegalovirus exposure and HLA in healthy donors. The study ran its PCR with 60 Vbeta and 13 Jbeta primers. The method was immunoSEQ multiplex PCR; TCRdb's version includes in-frame clones alone and lacks a portion of them. Seen here are around 150,000 clones, approximately 57% observed once, and the top ten hold roughly 1.9%. What was sequenced was PBMCs. The receptor set was obtained from a male donor in good health and CMV-seronegative.

This clone was seen more than once but under ten times. The CDR3 sequence is CASSTGLAGGFYNEQFF. CDR3 DNA: TGCGCCAGCAGCACCGGACTAGCGGGGGGCTTTTACAATGAGCAGTTCTTC. This chain links TRBV5-1 with TRBJ2-1, with 14 bases that match TRBD2. V shed 4 bases, J shed 4 bases, and the junction held 7 bases outside the gene matches. CDR1 is SGHRS, CDR2 YFSETQ, per germline. The CDR3 contains 17 residues.

The chain combines TRBV6-5 with TRBJ1-6, with 7 bases that match TRBD1. This CDR3 has 16 residues. Germline V gene data show CDR1 as MNHEY and CDR2 as SVGAGI. The V and J ends lost 1 base and 8 bases, in that order; junction bases with no gene match: 8. The CDR3 here is CASSYLPGQRDSPLHF. The CDR3 DNA reads TGTGCCAGCAGTTACTTGCCGGGACAGAGAGATTCACCCCTCCACTTT.

The V call is TRBV10-2, the J call TRBJ2-7; D is uncertain. Germline assignment: CDR1 WSHSY and CDR2 SAAADI. Trimming took 6 bases from V and 0 from J, leaving 12 bases between them. The CDR3 spans 14 residues. The CDR3 region has the DNA TGCGCCAGCAGCCCCCTAGAAAGCTCCTACGAGCAGTACTTC. Protein sequence: CASSPLESSYEQYF.

Here the CDR3 DNA reads TGTGCCAGCAGCGCGCTCCGGAACACTGAAGCTTTCTTT. As protein: CASSALRNTEAFF. V usage is TRBV14 and J usage is TRBJ1-1; D not resolved. CDR1 and CDR2 (germline): SGHDN, FVKESK. This CDR3 region has 13 residues. V was cut by 5 bases and J by 1 base, with 8 bases left in between.

This clone turned up a few times. This sequence joins TRBV10-3 and TRBJ1-5; 7 bases line up with TRBD1. CDR3 length: 13 amino acids. The V and J ends lost 3 bases and 10 bases, in that order; junction bases with no gene match: 6. The germline CDR1 and CDR2 sequences are ENHRY and SYGVKD. CDR3 nucleotides: TGTGCCATCAGTGACTTGACAGGGTTTCCCCAGCATTTT. This translates into CAISDLTGFPQHF.

This clone appeared a few times. The junction does not match germline at one end; this may be a read error. CDR3 region: CASSWQGNNYGYPF. The CDR3 region has the DNA TGTGCCAGTAGTTGGCAGGGAAACAACTATGGCTACCCCTTC. The genes are TRBV19 and TRBJ1-2, with TRBD1 as a possible D gene (5 bases). CDR1 LNHDA and CDR2 SQIVND come from the germline V gene (reference sequence). The CDR3 has 14 amino acids.

The V call is TRBV6-6, the J call TRBJ1-1; no reliable D call. The CDR3 contains 14 residues. Germline CDR1 and CDR2: MNHNY and SVGAGI (reference sequence). Trimming removed 2 bases from V and 3 bases from J, with 10 bases in between. CDR3 coding DNA: TGTGCCAGCAGTTACGTGACCGGGGACACTGAAGCTTTCTTT. Protein: CASSYVTGDTEAFF.

The chain carries TRBV5-1 and TRBJ2-3; tentatively, D is TRBD1 (5 bases). Germline-derived CDR1 and CDR2 are SGHRS and YFSETQ. The ends were cut back, 4 bases at V and 0 bases at J, with 9 bases in the middle. This CDR3 is 14 amino acids long. CDR3 amino acids: CASSKAGSTDTQYF. Written as DNA, the CDR3 is TGCGCCAGCAGCAAGGCAGGGAGCACAGATACGCAGTATTTT.

In this sample, this clone turned up once. The V call is TRBV6-1, the J call TRBJ2-1; 15 positions match TRBD2. This CDR3 region has 15 residues. Germline CDR1 and CDR2: MNHNS and SASEGT. The ends lost 5 bases at V and 7 bases at J; junction bases unmatched: 3. CDR3 nucleotide sequence: TGTGCCAGCAGTCCCGGGACTAGCGGGGGGAATGAGCAGTTCTTC. It encodes CASSPGTSGGNEQFF.

This clone came up once. The rearrangement joins TRBV25-1 to TRBJ2-7; 8 bases match TRBD1. Germline V gives CDR1 MGHDK, CDR2 SYGVNS. There are 14 residues in the CDR3. V shed 6 bases and J 2 bases; nucleotides not matched to a gene: 6. The DNA of the CDR3 is TGTGCCAGCAGCGTCGGGACAGGACCCTACGAGCAGTACTTC. It is translated as CASSVGTGPYEQYF.

The V gene is TRBV11-2, the J gene TRBJ2-2, with 7 bases matching TRBD1. V lost 2 bases and J lost 3; bases outside the gene matches: 6. CDR3 size: 16 residues. The V gene's germline CDR1 is SGHAT and CDR2 FQNNGV. The CDR3 here is CASSLITGTDTGELFF. In nucleotides, the CDR3 is TGTGCCAGCAGCTTAATAACCGGGACAGACACCGGGGAGCTGTTTTTT.

This chain links TRBV9 with TRBJ2-5, with D unclear. Trimming removed 0 bases at V and 2 bases at J, with 8 bases between. CDR3 size: 14 residues. The germline CDR1 and CDR2 sequences are SGDLS and YYNGEE. The CDR3: CASSVGLSQETQYF. The CDR3, as DNA: TGTGCCAGCAGCGTAGGCCTATCACAAGAGACCCAGTACTTC.

The chain joins TRBV7-9 to TRBJ2-6; the D is unclear. Germline loops: CDR1 SEHNR, CDR2 FQNEAQ (reference sequence). V shed 5 bases and J shed 4 bases, with 9 bases lying between them. The CDR3 is 14 residues long. The CDR3 DNA follows: TGTGCCAGCAGCCCCCAATCCGGGGCCAACGTCCTGACTTTC. Residues: CASSPQSGANVLTF.

This clone was seen a handful of times. In DNA form, the CDR3 reads TGTGCCAGTGCCCTCGGCAGGGGTTCCCCTACGCAGTATTTT. It yields the protein CASALGRGSPTQYF. The J gene is TRBJ2-3, the V gene TRBV19, with TRBD1 as a possible D gene (6 bases). Looked up from germline, CDR1 is LNHDA and CDR2 is SQIVND (reference sequence). Trimming cost V 8 bases and J 8 bases, with 20 bases left between them. CDR3 length: 14 amino acids.

This chain joins TRBV6-5 and TRBJ2-2, with D tentatively TRBD2 (6 bases). The CDR3 has 14 amino acids. Looked up from germline, CDR1 is MNHEY and CDR2 is SVGAGI. The germline V and J ends were trimmed by 7 bases and 7 bases, with 16 bases remaining between them. DNA of the CDR3: TGTGCCAGCACCAGCGGGCCTTGGGGCGGGGAGCTGTTTTTT. Residues: CASTSGPWGGELFF.

The chain recombines TRBV7-2 with TRBJ2-5; D unclear. The end of the DNA aligns better with TRBJ2-7, so the J call may be wrong. Germline CDR1 SGHTA, CDR2 FQGNSA. The CDR3 is 11 amino acids. In DNA, the CDR3 is TGTGCCAGCGGGCCCACCTACGAGCAGTACTTC. It encodes CASGPTYEQYF.

The V and J genes are TRBV29-1 and TRBJ1-4; D possibly corresponds to TRBD1 (6 bases). The length of the CDR3 is 16 residues. V dropped 4 bases and J dropped 2 bases, with 17 bases sitting between them. Germline CDR1 reads SQVTM; CDR2 reads ANQGSEA. CDR3 amino acids: CSVGSQGRATNEKLFF. In nucleotides, the CDR3 is TGCAGCGTTGGGTCACAGGGAAGGGCGACTAATGAAAAACTGTTTTTT.

V gene TRBV7-8 combines with J gene TRBJ2-3; D not certain. The CDR3 extends over 13 amino acids. The germline V and J ends were trimmed by 3 bases and 4 bases, with 8 bases remaining between them. Germline V lookup: CDR1 SGHVS, CDR2 FQNEAQ. CDR3: CASSFTPADTQYF. The CDR3 bases are TGTGCCAGCAGCTTTACTCCTGCAGATACGCAGTATTTT. Using reference TRBV7-8 and TRBJ2-3 for the parts outside the CDR3, the full variable domain is GAGVSQSPRYKVAKRGQDVALRCDPISGHVSLFWYQQALGQGPEFLTYFQNEAQLDKSGLPSDRFFAERPEGSVSTLKIQRTQQEDSAVYLCASSFTPADTQYFGPGTRLTVL.

The chain joins TRBV9 to TRBJ2-7; 7 positions match TRBD1. Losses at the gene ends were 0 bases for V and 6 bases for J; bases not matched to a gene: 9. This CDR3 is built from 15 residues. Germline CDR1 reads SGDLS; CDR2 reads YYNGEE. Written as DNA, the CDR3 is TGTGCCAGCAGCGTAGGGCACAGGGGATGGGGCGAGCAGTACTTC. Translating gives CASSVGHRGWGEQYF. Full variable domain (rest looked up from reference TRBV9 and TRBJ2-7): DSGVTQTPKHLITATGQRVTLRCSPRSGDLSVYWYQQSLDQGLQFLIQYYNGEERAKGNILERFSAQQFPDLHSELNLSSLELGDSALYFCASSVGHRGWGEQYFGPGTRLTVT.

This clone has more than one count but fewer than ten. The chain employs TRBV19 and TRBJ1-5, with 7 bases lining up with TRBD1. The CDR3 has 15 residues. CDR1 is LNHDA and CDR2 is SQIVND in the germline V gene (reference sequence). V trimming: 0 bases; J trimming: 4 bases; junction bases outside the gene matches: 3. DNA for the CDR3: TGTGCCAGTAGTATAGATGGGACAGAAAATCAGCCCCAGCATTTT. Protein product: CASSIDGTENQPQHF.

This clone was seen only a few times. At one boundary the junction diverges from the germline segment, which might be a read error. In DNA, the CDR3 is TGCAGCGTGGGACAGGGGGATGGCTACCCCTTC. Its translation is CSVGQGDGYPF. J is TRBJ1-2 and V is TRBV29-1, with TRBD1 matching over 11 bases. This CDR3 has 11 residues. In germline, CDR1 is SQVTM, CDR2 ANQGSEA.

This clone has more than one count but fewer than ten. The rearrangement joins TRBV28 to TRBJ2-7, with TRBD1 matching 8 bases. The germline V gene has CDR1 MDHEN and CDR2 SYDVKM. The CDR3 is 13 amino acids. V trimming: 10 bases; J trimming: 2 bases; junction bases outside the gene matches: 7. CDR3 nucleotide sequence: TGTGCCATCTCGGACAGGGACCCCTACGAGCAGTACTTC. This translates into CAISDRDPYEQYF.

Regarding this clone: The same CDR3 is also encoded by other DNA sequences in this sample. The chain uses TRBV7-6 and TRBJ2-7, with a tentative D call TRBD2 (6 bases). This CDR3 has 15 residues. CDR1 SGHVS and CDR2 FNYEAQ come from the germline V gene. V lost 6 bases and J lost 0, with 15 bases in between. The DNA for the CDR3 is TGTGCCAGCAGGCCTGACGGAGGGAGCTCCTACGAGCAGTACTTC. Its translation is CASRPDGGSSYEQYF. The whole variable domain, filled in from reference TRBV7-6 and TRBJ2-7, reads GAGVSQSPRYKVTKRGQDVALRCDPISGHVSLYWYRQALGQGPEFLTYFNYEAQQDKSGLPNDRFSAERPEGSISTLTIQRTEQRDSAMYRCASRPDGGSSYEQYFGPGTRLTVT.

The chain combines TRBV7-6 with TRBJ1-6; 9 nucleotides line up with TRBD1. The junction had 7 bases not matched to a gene; V was cut back by 6 bases and J by 10 bases. The CDR3 covers 14 residues. Germline CDR1 reads SGHVS; CDR2 reads FNYEAQ. The CDR3 nucleotides are TGTGCCAGCAGTTCCGGGACAGGGACCTCACCCCTCCACTTT. Encoded protein: CASSSGTGTSPLHF.

The V and J genes are TRBV7-7 and TRBJ1-4, with 8 bases aligning to TRBD1. CDR1 is SSHAT, CDR2 FNYEAQ, per germline (reference sequence). The CDR3 runs 13 residues. V lost 8 bases to trimming and J lost 6 bases; unmatched junction nucleotides: 5. CDR3 protein: CASGTGWDEKLFF. CDR3 bases: TGTGCCAGCGGGACAGGCTGGGATGAAAAACTGTTTTTT.

The chain links TRBV27 to TRBJ1-5; TRBD1 might be the D (5 bases). Germline CDR1 reads MNHEY; CDR2 reads SMNVEV (reference sequence). The CDR3 is 15 amino acids. Between the trimmed V and J ends, which lost 2 bases and 1 base, there was a span of 9 bases. CDR3 region: CASSLMAGSNQPQHF. CDR3 nucleotides: TGTGCCAGCAGTTTAATGGCAGGGAGCAATCAGCCCCAGCATTTT.

This chain links TRBV5-1 with TRBJ2-7; TRBD1 is a possible D gene (6 bases). Trimming pared 4 bases from V and 2 bases from J, leaving 13 bases between. Germline V gives CDR1 SGHRS, CDR2 YFSETQ. The CDR3 is 14 residues long. The CDR3 DNA follows: TGCGCCAGCAGCGGTTGGACAGAGCCCTACGAGCAGTACTTC. It is translated as CASSGWTEPYEQYF.

This chain's CDR3 is CASTQGKGEKLFF. The CDR3 DNA follows: TGTGCCAGCACCCAGGGTAAGGGTGAAAAACTGTTTTTT. The rearrangement uses TRBV27 and TRBJ1-4, with D maybe TRBD1 (5 bases). The CDR3 contains 13 residues. The V gene's germline CDR1 is MNHEY and CDR2 SMNVEV (reference sequence). Between the trimmed V and J ends, which lost 7 bases and 7 bases, there was a span of 13 bases. Based on the CDR3 plus reference TRBV27 and TRBJ1-4, the full variable domain is EAQVTQNPRYLITVTGKKLTVTCSQNMNHEYMSWYRQDPGLGLRQIYYSMNVEVTDKGDVPEGYKVSRKEKRNFPLILESPSPNQTSLYFCASTQGKGEKLFFGSGTQLSVL.